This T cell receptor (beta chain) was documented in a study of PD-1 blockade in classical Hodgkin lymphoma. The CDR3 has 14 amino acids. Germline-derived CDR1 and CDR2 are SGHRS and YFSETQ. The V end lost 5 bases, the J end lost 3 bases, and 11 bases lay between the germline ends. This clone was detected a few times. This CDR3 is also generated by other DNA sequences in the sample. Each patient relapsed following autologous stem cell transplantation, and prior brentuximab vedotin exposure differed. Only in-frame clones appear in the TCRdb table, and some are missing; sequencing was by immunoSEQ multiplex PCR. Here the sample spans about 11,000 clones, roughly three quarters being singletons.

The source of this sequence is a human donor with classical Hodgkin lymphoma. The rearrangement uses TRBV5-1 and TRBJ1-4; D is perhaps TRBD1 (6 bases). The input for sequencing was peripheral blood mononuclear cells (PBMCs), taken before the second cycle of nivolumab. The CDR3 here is CASRLGQPNEKLFF. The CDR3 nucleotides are TGCGCCAGCAGACTCGGACAGCCTAATGAAAAACTGTTTTTT.